This TCR beta chain was profiled in a study of blood T cell repertoires in COVID-19. Study at large: Sample material is recorded as cDNA or gDNA derived from T cells, B-cell-depleted T cells, or PBMCs.

From germline, CDR1 is SNHLY and CDR2 FYNNEI. V was shortened by 9 bases and J by 1 base, with 9 bases between the two germline ends. The CDR3 totals 12 residues. Original methodology: Nucleated cell counts were estimated from reference gene primer amplification. TCRdb's copy holds only in-frame clones and misses some; the assay was immunoSEQ multiplex PCR. D and trimming were read from the DNA, whereas the V and J calls and clone size are those reported in that table. The sample shows about 120,000 clones, about 85% of them seen only once. This clone was seen only a few times. The chain combines TRBV2 with TRBJ1-2, with a weak D call TRBD1 (6 bases). This TCR was sampled from an elderly man with active or convalescent COVID-19. The specimen sequenced was peripheral blood. The CDR3 protein is CARDSFNYGYTF. In DNA, the CDR3 is TGTGCCAGGGACAGTTTTAACTATGGCTACACCTTC.